A few counts support the clone carrying this T cell receptor (beta chain). TCRdb independently ran MiXCR on the RT-PCR reads; one entry per CDR3 protein. Among approximately 730,000 distinct CDR3 sequences listed, 11% to 15% were seen once. This entry belongs to a study of response to subunit inactivated influenza vaccine. Germline lookup yields CDR1 DFQATT and CDR2 SNEGSKA (reference sequence). This CDR3 region has 14 residues. After removal of 5 bases from V and 6 bases from J, the junction contained 5 bases not matched to a gene. Sequences were derived from PBMCs from blood, sampled less than 15 days before vaccination. The TCR was taken from a man aged 45-65 years who received an inactivated influenza vaccine. The rearrangement joins TRBV20-1 to TRBJ2-1, with TRBD2 identical over 12 bases. DNA of the CDR3: TGCAGTGCTCCGCGACTAGCGGGAGTCAATGAGCAGTTCTTC. Translated: CSAPRLAGVNEQFF.